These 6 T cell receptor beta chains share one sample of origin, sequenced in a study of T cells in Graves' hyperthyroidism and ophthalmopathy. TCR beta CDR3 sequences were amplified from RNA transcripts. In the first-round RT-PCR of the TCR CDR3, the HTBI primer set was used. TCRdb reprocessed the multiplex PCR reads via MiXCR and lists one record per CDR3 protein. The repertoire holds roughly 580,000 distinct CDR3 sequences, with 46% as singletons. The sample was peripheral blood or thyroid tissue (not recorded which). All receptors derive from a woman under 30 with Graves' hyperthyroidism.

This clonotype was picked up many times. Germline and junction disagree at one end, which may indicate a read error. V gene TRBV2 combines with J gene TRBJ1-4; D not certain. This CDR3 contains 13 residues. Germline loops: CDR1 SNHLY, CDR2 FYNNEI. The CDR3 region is CASKTSGDEKLFF. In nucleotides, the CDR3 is TGTGCGAGCAAGACTTCGGGAGATGAAAAACTGTTTTTT. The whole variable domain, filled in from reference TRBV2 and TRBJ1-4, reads EPEVTQTPSHQVTQMGQEVILRCVPISNHLYFYWYRQILGQKVEFLVSFYNNEISEKSEIFDDQFSVERPDGSNFTLKIRSTKLEDSAMYFCASKTSGDEKLFFGSGTQLSVL.

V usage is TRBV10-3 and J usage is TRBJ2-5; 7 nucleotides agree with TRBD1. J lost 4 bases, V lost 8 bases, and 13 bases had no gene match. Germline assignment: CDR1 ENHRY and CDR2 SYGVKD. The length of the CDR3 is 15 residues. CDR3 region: CAIGRSGQDRETQYF. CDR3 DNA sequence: TGTGCCATCGGTCGCAGCGGACAGGATCGAGAGACCCAGTACTTC.

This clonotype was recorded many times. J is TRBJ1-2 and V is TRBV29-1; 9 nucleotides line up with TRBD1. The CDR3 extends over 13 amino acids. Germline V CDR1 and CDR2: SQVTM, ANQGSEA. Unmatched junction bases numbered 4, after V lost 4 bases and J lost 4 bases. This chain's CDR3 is CSVVGTGIYGYTF. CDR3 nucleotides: TGCAGCGTTGTTGGGACAGGGATCTATGGCTACACCTTC.

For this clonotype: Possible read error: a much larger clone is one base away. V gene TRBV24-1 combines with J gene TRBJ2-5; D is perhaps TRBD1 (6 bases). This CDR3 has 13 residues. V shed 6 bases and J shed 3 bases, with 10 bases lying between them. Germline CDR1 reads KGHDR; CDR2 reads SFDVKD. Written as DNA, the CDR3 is TGTGCCACCAGTCGGACAGACGAAGAGACCCAGTACTTC. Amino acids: CATSRTDEETQYF.

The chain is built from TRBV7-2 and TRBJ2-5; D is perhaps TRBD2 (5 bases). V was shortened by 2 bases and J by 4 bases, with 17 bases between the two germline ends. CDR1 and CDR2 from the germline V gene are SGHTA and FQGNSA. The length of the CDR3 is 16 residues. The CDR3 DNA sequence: TGTGCCAGCAGCTTATCGAGGGTGTCGGTTAGAGAGACCCAGTACTTC. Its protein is CASSLSRVSVRETQYF.

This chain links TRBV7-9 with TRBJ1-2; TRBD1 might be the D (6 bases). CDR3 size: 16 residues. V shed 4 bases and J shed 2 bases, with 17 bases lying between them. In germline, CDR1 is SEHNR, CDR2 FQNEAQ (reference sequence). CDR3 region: CASSYARTALNYGYTF. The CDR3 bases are TGTGCCAGCAGCTATGCACGGACAGCCTTAAACTATGGCTACACCTTC.